Here is one TCR beta chain with its context. The antigen remains unidentified. These data belong to a study of CD8+CD57+ T cells in acquired aplastic anemia. Looking at the study overall: CD4+ and CD8+ cells, once sorted, gave DNA averaging roughly 3 ug. Study-wide points: Common to patients and controls were twenty-nine CD8+ CDR3 sequences.

TCR beta VDJ and CDR3 profiles were obtained from a genomic DNA template. MiXCR, run by TCRdb on the reads, gives a single entry per CDR3 protein. This table has about 220,000 distinct CDR3 sequences, about a third appearing once. The CDR3 spans 22 residues. V lost 3 bases to trimming and J lost 2 bases; unmatched junction nucleotides: 23. Per germline, CDR1 SGHAT and CDR2 FQDESV (reference sequence). The sequence was collected from a human donor in good health, serving as a control. The sample consisted of sorted CD4+, CD8+, or CD8+CD57+ T cells (not recorded which) from PBMCs. This sequence joins TRBV11-1 and TRBJ2-7; 12 bases are a match to TRBD2. The CDR3, as DNA: TGTGCCAGCAGCTTCCAAACCGCCCGGCTAGCGGGGGGGCCGTATCGGCCCTACGAGCAGTACTTC. It specifies CASSFQTARLAGGPYRPYEQYF.